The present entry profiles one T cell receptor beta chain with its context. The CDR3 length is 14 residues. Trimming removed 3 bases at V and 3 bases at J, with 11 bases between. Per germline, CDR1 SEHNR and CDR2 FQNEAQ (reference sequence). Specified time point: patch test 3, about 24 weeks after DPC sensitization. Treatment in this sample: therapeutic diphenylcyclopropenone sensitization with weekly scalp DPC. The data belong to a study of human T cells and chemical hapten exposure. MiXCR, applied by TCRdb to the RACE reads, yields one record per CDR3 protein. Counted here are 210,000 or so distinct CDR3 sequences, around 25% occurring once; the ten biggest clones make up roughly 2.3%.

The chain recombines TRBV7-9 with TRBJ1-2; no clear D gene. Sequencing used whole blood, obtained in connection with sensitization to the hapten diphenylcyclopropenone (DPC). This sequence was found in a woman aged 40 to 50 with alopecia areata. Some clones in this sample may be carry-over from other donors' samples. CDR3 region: CASSFHRNYYGYTF. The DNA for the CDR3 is TGTGCCAGCAGCTTTCATCGGAATTACTATGGCTACACCTTC.